This T cell receptor (beta chain) comes out of a study of OX40 agonist ivuxolimab in advanced cancers. About the research overall: Earlier anti-PD-1, anti-PD-L1 or anti-CTLA-4 therapy was permitted; roughly 40% had received some.

V gave up 10 bases and J gave up 6 bases, with 12 bases separating them. From germline, CDR1 is MDHEN and CDR2 SYDVKM. The CDR3 runs 11 residues. This table comes from immunoSEQ multiplex PCR, and its TCRdb copy is limited to in-frame clones, with some not included. The data hold about 51,000 clones, with around 84% observed a single time. This chain joins TRBV28 and TRBJ1-1; TRBD1 might be the D (6 bases). This receptor was identified in an adult with an advanced solid tumor such as melanoma, head and neck, liver or kidney cancer. Sequencing used CD4+ or CD8+ T cells sorted from blood, obtained in a trial of the OX40 agonist ivuxolimab. CDR3 sequence: CAIAGDPEAFF. As DNA, the CDR3 is TGTGCCATCGCAGGGGATCCTGAAGCTTTCTTT. The complete variable domain, with remaining parts taken from reference TRBV28 and TRBJ1-1, reads DVKVTQSSRYLVKRTGEKVFLECVQDMDHENMFWYRQDPGLGLRLIYFSYDVKMKEKGDIPEGYSVSREKKERFSLILESASTNQTSMYLCAIAGDPEAFFGQGTRLTVV.